Below, 6 T cell receptor beta chains from the same sample are listed, as sequenced in a study of cytomegalovirus exposure and HLA in healthy donors. The study ran its PCR with 60 Vbeta and 13 Jbeta primers. TCRdb's copy holds only in-frame clones and misses some; the assay was immunoSEQ multiplex PCR. The table includes about 160,000 clones, approximately 80% detected once. Sequenced sample: PBMCs. These TCRs come from a middle-aged man in good health and CMV-seronegative.

The J gene is TRBJ1-2, the V gene TRBV11-3; 9 bases fit TRBD1. The V gene end was trimmed by 1 base and the J gene end by 6 bases; junction bases not matched to a gene: 0. The CDR3 has 13 amino acids. The V gene's germline CDR1 is SGHNT and CDR2 YENEEA. The CDR3 region has the DNA TGTGCCAGCAGCTTAGGGACAGGGGATGGCTACACCTTC. Protein: CASSLGTGDGYTF.

V and J are TRBV27 and TRBJ2-3; TRBD2 matches at 8 bases. This CDR3 has 15 residues. The germline V gene has CDR1 MNHEY and CDR2 SMNVEV (reference sequence). The V segment lost 5 bases and the J segment 4 bases; nucleotides outside the gene matches: 8. Here the CDR3 reads CASSPRGGGADTQYF. CDR3 bases: TGTGCCAGCAGTCCCCGGGGGGGCGGCGCAGATACGCAGTATTTT.

CDR3 DNA: TGTGCCAGCAGCTTAGGCCCTCGACAGGGCACCCAGTATTTT. Amino acids: CASSLGPRQGTQYF. The chain couples TRBV13 to TRBJ2-3; 7 bases fit TRBD1. This CDR3 is built from 14 residues. The germline gives CDR1 PRHDT, CDR2 FYEKMQ (reference sequence). The V and J ends lost 0 bases and 12 bases, in that order; junction bases with no gene match: 9.

V usage is TRBV27 and J usage is TRBJ2-6; no clear D. CDR1 and CDR2 from the germline V gene are MNHEY and SMNVEV (reference sequence). The CDR3 is 16 residues long. V lost 2 bases and J 0 bases, leaving 8 bases between the germline ends. The CDR3 spells CASSLLRSSGANVLTF. CDR3 nucleotides: TGTGCCAGCAGTTTACTTCGCAGCTCTGGGGCCAACGTCCTGACTTTC.

This sequence joins TRBV29-1 and TRBJ1-1, with 7 bases lining up with TRBD1. Germline V gene data show CDR1 as SQVTM and CDR2 as ANQGSEA. J was trimmed by 2 bases and V by 1 base; bases with no gene match: 4. The CDR3 sequence is 14 residues long. CDR3 bases: TGCAGCGTTGAAGTAGGACAGGAAAACACTGAAGCTTTCTTT. It yields the protein CSVEVGQENTEAFF.

This sequence joins TRBV19 and TRBJ1-1; 9 bases fit TRBD1. The germline V gene encodes CDR1 LNHDA and CDR2 SQIVND (reference sequence). V lost 10 bases, J lost 3 bases, and 6 bases stayed unmatched. The CDR3 contains 13 residues. The CDR3 loop is CATIRDRDTEAFF. The CDR3 bases are TGTGCCACCATTCGGGACAGGGACACTGAAGCTTTCTTT.